Below are 7 T cell receptor beta chains sequenced from a single sample in a study of technical replicates of blood from several donors. Produced via immunoSEQ multiplex PCR; TCRdb's table is partial and in-frame only. The table lists roughly 50,000 clones, 90% to 95% of them singletons. What was sequenced was PBMCs. These TCRs come from a human donor in good health. Some clones in this sample may be carry-over from other donors' samples.

The chain joins TRBV2 to TRBJ2-7, with no clear D. V was pared by 8 bases and J by 2 bases, with 10 bases between. CDR1 SNHLY and CDR2 FYNNEI come from the germline V gene. This CDR3 has 12 residues. The CDR3 region is CASGPSTYEQYF. The CDR3 nucleotides read TGTGCCAGCGGGCCATCTACCTACGAGCAGTACTTC.

The V and J genes are TRBV4-3 and TRBJ1-2; 7 bases are a match to TRBD1. Germline assignment: CDR1 LGHNA and CDR2 YSLEER. J lost 8 bases, V lost 3 bases, and 3 bases had no gene match. CDR3 length equals 12 residues. The CDR3 nucleotides are TGCGCCAGCAGCCATAGACAGGGAGGCTACACCTTC. It encodes CASSHRQGGYTF.

This chain links TRBV5-6 with TRBJ1-3; the D gene is possibly TRBD1 (6 bases). Trimming removed 4 bases at V and 0 bases at J, with 11 bases between. Germline V gives CDR1 SGHDT, CDR2 YYEEEE. The CDR3 contains 15 residues. CDR3 in DNA: TGTGCCAGCAGCCGGGACACAACCTCTGGAAACACCATATATTTT. As protein: CASSRDTTSGNTIYF.

This sequence joins TRBV9 and TRBJ2-2; 11 bases line up with TRBD2. This CDR3 comprises 18 residues. The germline CDR1 and CDR2 sequences are SGDLS and YYNGEE. V trimming: 0 bases; J trimming: 1 base; junction bases outside the gene matches: 5. The CDR3 spells CASSVGLAGGLNTGELFF. As DNA, the CDR3 is TGTGCCAGCAGCGTAGGGCTAGCGGGGGGTCTGAACACCGGGGAGCTGTTTTTT.

This clone was picked up one time. The rearrangement joins TRBV10-2 to TRBJ2-1, with D possibly TRBD2 on 7 matching bases. Germline V gives CDR1 WSHSY, CDR2 SAAADI. The CDR3 consists of 14 residues. Between the trimmed V and J ends, which lost 8 bases and 5 bases, there was a span of 16 bases. The CDR3 loop reads CASGRGGLNNEQFF. The DNA of the CDR3 is TGCGCCAGCGGGAGGGGGGGGCTCAACAATGAGCAGTTCTTC.

J is TRBJ1-2 and V is TRBV7-9, with 7 bases that match TRBD1. This CDR3 is 13 amino acids long. The trim removed 2 bases at V and 6 bases at J, leaving 3 bases unmatched. Germline CDR1 SEHNR, CDR2 FQNEAQ (reference sequence). CDR3 sequence reads: CASSLQGEHGYTF. The DNA of the CDR3 is TGTGCCAGCAGCTTACAGGGGGAACATGGCTACACCTTC.

The V and J genes are TRBV18 and TRBJ1-2, with 7 bases fitting TRBD1. Looked up from germline, CDR1 is KGHSH and CDR2 is LQKENI. The V segment lost 3 bases and the J segment 6 bases; nucleotides outside the gene matches: 10. This CDR3 spans 15 amino acids. DNA of the CDR3: TGTGCCAGCTCACCGATGTCTTGGACAGGCGATGGCTACACCTTC. This translates into CASSPMSWTGDGYTF.